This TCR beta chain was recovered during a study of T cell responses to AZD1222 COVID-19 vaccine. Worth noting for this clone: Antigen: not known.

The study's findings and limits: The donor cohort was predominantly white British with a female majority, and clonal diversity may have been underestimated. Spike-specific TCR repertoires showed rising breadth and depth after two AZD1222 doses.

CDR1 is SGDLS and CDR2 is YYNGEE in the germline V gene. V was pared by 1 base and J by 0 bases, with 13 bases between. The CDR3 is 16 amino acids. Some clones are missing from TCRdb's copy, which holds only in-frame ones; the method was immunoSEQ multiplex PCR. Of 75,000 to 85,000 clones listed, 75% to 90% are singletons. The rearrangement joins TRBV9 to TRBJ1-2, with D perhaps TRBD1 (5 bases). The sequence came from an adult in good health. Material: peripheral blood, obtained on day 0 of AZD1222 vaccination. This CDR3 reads CASSVNLAGTNYGYTF. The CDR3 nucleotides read TGTGCCAGCAGCGTAAACCTGGCAGGGACTAACTATGGCTACACCTTC. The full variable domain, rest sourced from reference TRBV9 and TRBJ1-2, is DSGVTQTPKHLITATGQRVTLRCSPRSGDLSVYWYQQSLDQGLQFLIQYYNGEERAKGNILERFSAQQFPDLHSELNLSSLELGDSALYFCASSVNLAGTNYGYTFGSGTRLTVV.